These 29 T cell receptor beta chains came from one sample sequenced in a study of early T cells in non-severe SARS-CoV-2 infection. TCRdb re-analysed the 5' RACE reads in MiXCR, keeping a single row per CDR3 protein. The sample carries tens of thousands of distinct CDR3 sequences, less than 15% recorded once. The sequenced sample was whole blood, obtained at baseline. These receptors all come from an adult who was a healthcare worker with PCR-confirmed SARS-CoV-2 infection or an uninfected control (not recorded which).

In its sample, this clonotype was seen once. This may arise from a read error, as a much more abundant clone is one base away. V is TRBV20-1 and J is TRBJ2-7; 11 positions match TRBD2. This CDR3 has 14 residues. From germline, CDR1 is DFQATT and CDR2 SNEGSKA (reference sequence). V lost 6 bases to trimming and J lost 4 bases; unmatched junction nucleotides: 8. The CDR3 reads CSAVGTSGDYEQYF. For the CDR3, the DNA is TGCAGTGCGGTGGGGACTAGCGGAGATTACGAGCAGTACTTC.

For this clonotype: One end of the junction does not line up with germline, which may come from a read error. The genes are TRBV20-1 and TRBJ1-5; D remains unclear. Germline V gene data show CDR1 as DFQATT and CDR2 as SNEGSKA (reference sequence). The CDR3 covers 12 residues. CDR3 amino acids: CSARMGNEPQHF. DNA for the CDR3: TGCAGTGCTAGGATGGGCAATGAGCCCCAGCATTTT.

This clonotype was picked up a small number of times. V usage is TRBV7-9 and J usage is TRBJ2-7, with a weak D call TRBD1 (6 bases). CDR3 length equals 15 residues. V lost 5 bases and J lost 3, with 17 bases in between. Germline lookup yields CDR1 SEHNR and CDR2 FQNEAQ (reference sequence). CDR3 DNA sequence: TGTGCCAGCAGCATATACCGGGACACAGACTACGAGCAGTACTTC. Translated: CASSIYRDTDYEQYF. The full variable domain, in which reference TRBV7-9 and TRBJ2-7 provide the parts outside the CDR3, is DTGVSQNPRHKITKRGQNVTFRCDPISEHNRLYWYRQTLGQGPEFLTYFQNEAQLEKSRLLSDRFSAERPKGSFSTLEIQRTEQGDSAMYLCASSIYRDTDYEQYFGPGTRLTVT.

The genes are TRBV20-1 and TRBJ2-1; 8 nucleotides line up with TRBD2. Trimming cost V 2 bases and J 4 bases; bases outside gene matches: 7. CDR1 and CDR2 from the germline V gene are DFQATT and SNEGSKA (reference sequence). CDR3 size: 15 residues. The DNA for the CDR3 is TGCAGTGCTAGATCCCCTAGCGGGTTATACAATGAGCAGTTCTTC. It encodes CSARSPSGLYNEQFF.

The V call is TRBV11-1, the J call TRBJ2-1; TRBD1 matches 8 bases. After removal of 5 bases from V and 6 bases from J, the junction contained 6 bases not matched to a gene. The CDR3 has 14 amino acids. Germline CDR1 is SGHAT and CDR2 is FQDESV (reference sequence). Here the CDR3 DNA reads TGTGCCAGCAGCCCCCCTGGACAGGGCAATGAGCAGTTCTTC. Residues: CASSPPGQGNEQFF.

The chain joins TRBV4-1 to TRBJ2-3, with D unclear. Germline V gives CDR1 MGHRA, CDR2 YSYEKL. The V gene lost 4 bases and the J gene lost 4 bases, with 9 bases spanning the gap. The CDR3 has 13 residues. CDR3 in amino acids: CASSRSSSDTQYF. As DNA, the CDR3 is TGCGCCAGCAGCCGAAGCTCTTCAGATACGCAGTATTTT.

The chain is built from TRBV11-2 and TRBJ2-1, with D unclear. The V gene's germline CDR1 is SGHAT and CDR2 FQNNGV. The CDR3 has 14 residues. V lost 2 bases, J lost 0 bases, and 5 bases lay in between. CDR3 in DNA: TGTGCCAGCAGCTTATGGGACTCCTACAATGAGCAGTTCTTC. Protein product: CASSLWDSYNEQFF. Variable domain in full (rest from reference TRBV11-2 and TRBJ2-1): EAGVAQSPRYKIIEKRQSVAFWCNPISGHATLYWYQQILGQGPKLLIQFQNNGVVDDSQLPKDRFSAERLKGVDSTLKIQPAKLEDSAVYLCASSLWDSYNEQFFGPGTRLTVL.

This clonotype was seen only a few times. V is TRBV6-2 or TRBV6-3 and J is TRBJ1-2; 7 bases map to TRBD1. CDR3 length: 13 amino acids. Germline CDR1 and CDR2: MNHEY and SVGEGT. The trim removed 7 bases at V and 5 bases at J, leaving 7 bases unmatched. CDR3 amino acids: CASKPTGSYGYTF. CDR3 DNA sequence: TGTGCCAGCAAACCGACAGGGAGTTATGGCTACACCTTC.

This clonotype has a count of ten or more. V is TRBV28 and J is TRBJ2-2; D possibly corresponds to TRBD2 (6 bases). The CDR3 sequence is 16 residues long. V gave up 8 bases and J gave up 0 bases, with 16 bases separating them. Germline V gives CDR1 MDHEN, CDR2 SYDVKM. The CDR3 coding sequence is TGTGCCAGCTCCGGGGGAACGACAGCGAACACCGGGGAGCTGTTTTTT. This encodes CASSGGTTANTGELFF.

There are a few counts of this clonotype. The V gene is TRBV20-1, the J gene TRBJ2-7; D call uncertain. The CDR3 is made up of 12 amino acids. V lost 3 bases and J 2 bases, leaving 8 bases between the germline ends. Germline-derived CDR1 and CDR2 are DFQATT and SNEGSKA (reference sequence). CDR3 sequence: CSASFQTYEQYF. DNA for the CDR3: TGCAGTGCTAGTTTTCAGACCTACGAGCAGTACTTC.

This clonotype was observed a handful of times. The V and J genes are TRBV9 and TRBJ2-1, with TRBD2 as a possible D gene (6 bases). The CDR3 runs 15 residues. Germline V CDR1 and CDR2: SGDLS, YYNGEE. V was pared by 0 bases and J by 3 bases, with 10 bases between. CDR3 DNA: TGTGCCAGCAGCGTAGCGAGCGGGTTCTACAATGAGCAGTTCTTC. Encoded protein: CASSVASGFYNEQFF.

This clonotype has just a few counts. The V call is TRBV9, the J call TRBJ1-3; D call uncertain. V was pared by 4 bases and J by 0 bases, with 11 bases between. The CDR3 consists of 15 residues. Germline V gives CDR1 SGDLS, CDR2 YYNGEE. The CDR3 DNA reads TGTGCCAGCAGCTCCAGACAAGTCTCTGGAAACACCATATATTTT. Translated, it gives CASSSRQVSGNTIYF.

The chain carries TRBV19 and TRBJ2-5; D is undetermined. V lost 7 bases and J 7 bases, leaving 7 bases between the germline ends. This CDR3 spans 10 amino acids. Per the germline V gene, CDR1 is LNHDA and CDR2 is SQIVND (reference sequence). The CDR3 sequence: CASINGTQYF. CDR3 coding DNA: TGTGCCAGTATAAACGGGACCCAGTACTTC. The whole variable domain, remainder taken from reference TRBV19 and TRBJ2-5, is DGGITQSPKYLFRKEGQNVTLSCEQNLNHDAMYWYRQDPGQGLRLIYYSQIVNDFQKGDIAEGYSVSREKKESFPLTVTSAQKNPTAFYLCASINGTQYFGPGTRLLVL.

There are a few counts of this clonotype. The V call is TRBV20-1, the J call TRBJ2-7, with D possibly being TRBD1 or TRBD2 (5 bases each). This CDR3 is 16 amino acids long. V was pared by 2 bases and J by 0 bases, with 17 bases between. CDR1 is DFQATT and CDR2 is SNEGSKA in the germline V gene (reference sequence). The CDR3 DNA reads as TGCAGTGCTAGAAAATCCCGGGACGCAATCTCCTACGAGCAGTACTTC. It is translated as CSARKSRDAISYEQYF.

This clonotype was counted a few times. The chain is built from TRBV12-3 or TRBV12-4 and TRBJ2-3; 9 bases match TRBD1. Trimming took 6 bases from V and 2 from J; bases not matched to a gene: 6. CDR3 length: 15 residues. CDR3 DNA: TGTGCCAGCAGGGCCGGGACAGGGTACACAGATACGCAGTATTTT. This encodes CASRAGTGYTDTQYF.

CDR3 region: CASSLTRVKADTQYF. CDR3 DNA: TGTGCCAGCAGCTTAACGAGGGTTAAGGCGGATACGCAGTATTTT. J is TRBJ2-3 and V is TRBV7-2; D possibly corresponds to TRBD2 (5 bases). The CDR3 sequence is 15 residues long. CDR1 is SGHTA, CDR2 FQGNSA, per germline. V lost 2 bases and J lost 6, with 15 bases in between.

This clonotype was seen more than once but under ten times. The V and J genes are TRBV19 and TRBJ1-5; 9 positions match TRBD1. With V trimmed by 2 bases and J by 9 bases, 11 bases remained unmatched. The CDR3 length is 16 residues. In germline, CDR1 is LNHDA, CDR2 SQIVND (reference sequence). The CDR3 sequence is CASSISSRGQGRPQHF. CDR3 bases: TGTGCCAGTAGTATATCGTCGCGGGGACAGGGTAGGCCCCAGCATTTT.

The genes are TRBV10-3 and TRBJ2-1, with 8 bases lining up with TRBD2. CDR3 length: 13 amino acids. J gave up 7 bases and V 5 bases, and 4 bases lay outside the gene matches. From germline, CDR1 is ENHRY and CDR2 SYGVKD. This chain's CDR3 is CAISREGLNEQFF. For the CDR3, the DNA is TGTGCCATCAGTCGGGAGGGTCTGAATGAGCAGTTCTTC.

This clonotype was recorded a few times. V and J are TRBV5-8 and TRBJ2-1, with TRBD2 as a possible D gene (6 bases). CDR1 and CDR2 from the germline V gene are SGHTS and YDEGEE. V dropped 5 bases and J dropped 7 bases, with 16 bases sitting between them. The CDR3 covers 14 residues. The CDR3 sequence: CASRVRGGTNEQFF. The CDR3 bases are TGTGCCAGCAGGGTCCGGGGAGGCACTAATGAGCAGTTCTTC.

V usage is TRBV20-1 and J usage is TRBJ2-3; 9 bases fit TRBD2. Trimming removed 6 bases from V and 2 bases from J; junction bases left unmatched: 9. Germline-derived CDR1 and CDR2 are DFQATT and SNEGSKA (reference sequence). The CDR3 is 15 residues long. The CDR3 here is CSAFRLAADTDTQYF. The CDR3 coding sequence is TGCAGTGCGTTTAGACTAGCGGCGGACACAGATACGCAGTATTTT.

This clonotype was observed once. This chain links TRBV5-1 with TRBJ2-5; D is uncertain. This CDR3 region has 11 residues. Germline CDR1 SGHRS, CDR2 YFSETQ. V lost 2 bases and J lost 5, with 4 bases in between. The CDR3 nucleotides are TGCGCCAGCAGCTTTGAGGAGACCCAGTACTTC. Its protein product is CASSFEETQYF.

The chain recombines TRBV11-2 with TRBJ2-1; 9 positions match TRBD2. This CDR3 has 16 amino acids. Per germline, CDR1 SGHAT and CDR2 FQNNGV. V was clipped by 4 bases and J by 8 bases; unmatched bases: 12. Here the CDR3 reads CASSSTRVAGVDEQFF. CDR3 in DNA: TGTGCCAGCAGCTCCACGAGGGTAGCGGGAGTGGATGAGCAGTTCTTC.

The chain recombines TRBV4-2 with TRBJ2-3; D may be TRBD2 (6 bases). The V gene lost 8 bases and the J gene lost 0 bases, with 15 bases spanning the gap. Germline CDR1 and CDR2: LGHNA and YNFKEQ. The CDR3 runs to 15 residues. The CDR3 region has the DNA TGTGCCAGCTTGCCCAGCGGGTCTAGCACAGATACGCAGTATTTT. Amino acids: CASLPSGSSTDTQYF.

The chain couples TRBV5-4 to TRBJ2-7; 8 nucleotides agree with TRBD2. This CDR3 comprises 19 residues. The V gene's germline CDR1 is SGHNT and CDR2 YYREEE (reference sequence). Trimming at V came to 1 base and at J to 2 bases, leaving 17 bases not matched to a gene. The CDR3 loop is CASSLLLFGFSGDTYEQYF. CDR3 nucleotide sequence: TGTGCCAGCAGCTTGTTATTGTTCGGGTTTAGCGGGGACACCTACGAGCAGTACTTC.

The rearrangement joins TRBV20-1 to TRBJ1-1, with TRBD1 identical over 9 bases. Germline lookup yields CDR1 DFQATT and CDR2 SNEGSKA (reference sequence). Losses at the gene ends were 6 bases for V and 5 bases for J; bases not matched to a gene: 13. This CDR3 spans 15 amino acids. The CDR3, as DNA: TGCAGTGCGAGAAAGACAGGGGGTTGGTGGACTGAAGCTTTCTTT. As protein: CSARKTGGWWTEAFF.

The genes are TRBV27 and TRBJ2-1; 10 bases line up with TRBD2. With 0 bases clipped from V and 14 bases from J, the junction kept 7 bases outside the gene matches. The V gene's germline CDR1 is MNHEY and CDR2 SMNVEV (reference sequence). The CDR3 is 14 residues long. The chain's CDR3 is CASSLSSGGVVKFF. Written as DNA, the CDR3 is TGTGCCAGCAGTTTATCGAGCGGGGGGGTTGTTAAGTTCTTC.

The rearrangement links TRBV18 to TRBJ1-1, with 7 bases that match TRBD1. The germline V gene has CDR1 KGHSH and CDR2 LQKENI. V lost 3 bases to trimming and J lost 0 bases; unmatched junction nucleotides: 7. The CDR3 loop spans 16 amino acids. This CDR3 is CASSPFPTGMNTEAFF. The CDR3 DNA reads TGTGCCAGCTCACCCTTTCCGACAGGGATGAACACTGAAGCTTTCTTT.

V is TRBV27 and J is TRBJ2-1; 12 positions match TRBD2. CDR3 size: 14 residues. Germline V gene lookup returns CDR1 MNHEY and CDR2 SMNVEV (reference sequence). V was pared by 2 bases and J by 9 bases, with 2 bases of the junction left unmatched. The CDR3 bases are TGTGCCAGCAGTTTAACTAGCGGGGGGTTTGAGCAGTTCTTC. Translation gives CASSLTSGGFEQFF.

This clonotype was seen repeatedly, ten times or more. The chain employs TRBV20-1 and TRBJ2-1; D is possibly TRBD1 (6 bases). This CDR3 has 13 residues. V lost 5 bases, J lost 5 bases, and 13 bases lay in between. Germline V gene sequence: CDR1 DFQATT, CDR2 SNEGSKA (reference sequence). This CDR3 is CSAGTYRDNEQFF. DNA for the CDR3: TGCAGTGCTGGAACGTACAGGGACAATGAGCAGTTCTTC.